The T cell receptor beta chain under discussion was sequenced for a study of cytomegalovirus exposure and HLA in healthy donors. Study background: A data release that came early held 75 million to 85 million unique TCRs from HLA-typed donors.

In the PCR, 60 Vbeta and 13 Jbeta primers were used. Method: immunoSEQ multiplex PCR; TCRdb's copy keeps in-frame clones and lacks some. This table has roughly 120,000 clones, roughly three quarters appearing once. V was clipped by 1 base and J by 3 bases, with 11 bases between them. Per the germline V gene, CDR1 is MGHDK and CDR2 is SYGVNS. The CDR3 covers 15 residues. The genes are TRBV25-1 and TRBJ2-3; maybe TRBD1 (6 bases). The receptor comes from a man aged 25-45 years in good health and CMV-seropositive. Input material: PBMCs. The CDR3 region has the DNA TGTGCCAGCAGTGAATGGCTGCAGGGGACAGATACGCAGTATTTT. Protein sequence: CASSEWLQGTDTQYF.